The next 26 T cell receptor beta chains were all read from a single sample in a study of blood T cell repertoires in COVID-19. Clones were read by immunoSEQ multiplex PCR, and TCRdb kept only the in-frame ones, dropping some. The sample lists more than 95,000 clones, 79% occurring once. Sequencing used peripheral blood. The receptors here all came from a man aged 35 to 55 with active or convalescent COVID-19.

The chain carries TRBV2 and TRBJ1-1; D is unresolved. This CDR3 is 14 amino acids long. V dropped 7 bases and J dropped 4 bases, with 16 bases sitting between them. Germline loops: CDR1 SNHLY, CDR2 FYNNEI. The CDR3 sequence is CASTNGLGSTEAFF. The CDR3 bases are TGTGCCAGCACCAATGGGCTGGGGAGCACTGAAGCTTTCTTT.

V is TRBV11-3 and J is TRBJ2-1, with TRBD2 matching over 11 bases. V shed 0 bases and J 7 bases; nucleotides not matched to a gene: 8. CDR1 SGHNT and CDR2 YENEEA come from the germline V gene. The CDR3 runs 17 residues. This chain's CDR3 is CASSLDSLAGGINEQFF. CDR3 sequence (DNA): TGTGCCAGCAGCTTAGATAGCCTAGCGGGGGGTATAAATGAGCAGTTCTTC.

The CDR3 is CASRGQGPGELFF. The CDR3 nucleotides read TGTGCCAGTAGAGGACAGGGCCCCGGGGAGCTGTTTTTT. This chain connects TRBV19 to TRBJ2-2; 8 nucleotides match TRBD1. This CDR3 has 13 residues. V lost 6 bases and J lost 6; bases outside the gene matches: 3. Germline V gene lookup returns CDR1 LNHDA and CDR2 SQIVND (reference sequence). Looking up the rest from reference TRBV19 and TRBJ2-2 gives the full variable domain: DGGITQSPKYLFRKEGQNVTLSCEQNLNHDAMYWYRQDPGQGLRLIYYSQIVNDFQKGDIAEGYSVSREKKESFPLTVTSAQKNPTAFYLCASRGQGPGELFFGEGSRLTVL.

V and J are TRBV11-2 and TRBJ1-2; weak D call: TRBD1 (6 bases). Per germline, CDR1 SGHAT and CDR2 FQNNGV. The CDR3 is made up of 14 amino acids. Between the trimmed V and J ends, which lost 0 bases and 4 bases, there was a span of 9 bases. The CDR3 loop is CASSLDRGPYGYTF. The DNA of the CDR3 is TGTGCCAGCAGCTTAGACAGGGGCCCCTATGGCTACACCTTC.

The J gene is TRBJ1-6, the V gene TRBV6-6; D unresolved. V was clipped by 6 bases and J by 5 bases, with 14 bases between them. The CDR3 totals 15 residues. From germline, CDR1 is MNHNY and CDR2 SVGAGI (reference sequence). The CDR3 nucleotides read TGTGCCAGCAGCCCATCGGGTCCCAATAATTCACCCCTCCACTTT. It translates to CASSPSGPNNSPLHF.

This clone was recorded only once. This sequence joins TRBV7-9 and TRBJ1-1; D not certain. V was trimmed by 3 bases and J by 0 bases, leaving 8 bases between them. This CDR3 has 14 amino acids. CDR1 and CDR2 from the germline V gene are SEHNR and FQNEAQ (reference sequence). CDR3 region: CASSFAGLNTEAFF. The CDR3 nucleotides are TGTGCCAGCAGCTTCGCGGGTCTGAACACTGAAGCTTTCTTT.

The CDR3 protein is CATAGLFGTDTQYF. The CDR3 region has the DNA TGTGCCACCGCGGGACTGTTTGGCACAGATACGCAGTATTTT. The chain employs TRBV19 and TRBJ2-3; possible D gene TRBD2, 6 bases. Germline V gene data show CDR1 as LNHDA and CDR2 as SQIVND (reference sequence). V was cut by 10 bases and J by 1 base, with 15 bases left in between. The CDR3 loop spans 14 amino acids.

This CDR3 is CASSAPGQSHQPQHF. The CDR3 bases are TGTGCCAGCAGTGCGCCGGGACAGAGCCATCAGCCCCAGCATTTT. The chain employs TRBV28 and TRBJ1-5; the match to TRBD1 covers 7 bases. Trimming at V came to 5 bases and at J to 5 bases, leaving 9 bases not matched to a gene. This CDR3 is built from 15 residues. Germline assignment: CDR1 MDHEN and CDR2 SYDVKM.

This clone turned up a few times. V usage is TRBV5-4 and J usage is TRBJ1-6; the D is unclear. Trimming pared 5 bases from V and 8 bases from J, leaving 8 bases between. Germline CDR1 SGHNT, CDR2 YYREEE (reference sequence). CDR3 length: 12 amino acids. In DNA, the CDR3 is TGTGCCAGCAGTAAGAGGGATTCACCCCTCCACTTT. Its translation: CASSKRDSPLHF.

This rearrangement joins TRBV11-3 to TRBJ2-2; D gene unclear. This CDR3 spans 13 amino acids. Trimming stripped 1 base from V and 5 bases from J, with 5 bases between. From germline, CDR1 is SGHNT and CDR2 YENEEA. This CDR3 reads CASSLVTTGELFF. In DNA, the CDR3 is TGTGCCAGCAGCTTAGTTACAACCGGGGAGCTGTTTTTT.

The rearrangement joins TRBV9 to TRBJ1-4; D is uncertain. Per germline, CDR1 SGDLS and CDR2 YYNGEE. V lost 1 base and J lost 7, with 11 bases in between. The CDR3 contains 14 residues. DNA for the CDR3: TGTGCCAGCAGCGTATCCCCAGGTGGTGAAAAACTGTTTTTT. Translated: CASSVSPGGEKLFF. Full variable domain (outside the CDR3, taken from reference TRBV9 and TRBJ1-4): DSGVTQTPKHLITATGQRVTLRCSPRSGDLSVYWYQQSLDQGLQFLIQYYNGEERAKGNILERFSAQQFPDLHSELNLSSLELGDSALYFCASSVSPGGEKLFFGSGTQLSVL.

CDR3 sequence (DNA): TGTGCCAGCAGTTCCGTCCGGGACAGGGTTGATGGCTACACCTTC. It translates to CASSSVRDRVDGYTF. The chain combines TRBV28 with TRBJ1-2, with TRBD1 identical over 9 bases. In germline, CDR1 is MDHEN, CDR2 SYDVKM. The CDR3 totals 15 residues. J lost 6 bases, V lost 4 bases, and 9 bases had no gene match.

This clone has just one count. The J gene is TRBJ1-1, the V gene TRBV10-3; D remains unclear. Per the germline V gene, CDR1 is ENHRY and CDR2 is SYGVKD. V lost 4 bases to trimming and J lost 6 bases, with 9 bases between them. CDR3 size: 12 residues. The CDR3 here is CAISGGSSEAFF. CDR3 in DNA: TGTGCCATCAGTGGAGGCTCGTCTGAAGCTTTCTTT.

The CDR3 nucleotides are TGTGCCATCAGTGCACAGGTTGATTCACCCCTCCACTTT. It codes for CAISAQVDSPLHF. The chain carries TRBV10-3 and TRBJ1-6; TRBD1 might be the D (5 bases). The CDR3 has 13 residues. The germline V gene encodes CDR1 ENHRY and CDR2 SYGVKD. The V gene lost 4 bases and the J gene lost 8 bases, with 9 bases spanning the gap.

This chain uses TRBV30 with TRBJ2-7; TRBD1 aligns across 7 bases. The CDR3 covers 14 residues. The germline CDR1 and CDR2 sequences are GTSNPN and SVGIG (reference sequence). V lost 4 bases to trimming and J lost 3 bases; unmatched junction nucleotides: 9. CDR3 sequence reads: CAWKRDSKFYEQYF. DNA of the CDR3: TGTGCCTGGAAAAGGGACAGTAAGTTCTACGAGCAGTACTTC.

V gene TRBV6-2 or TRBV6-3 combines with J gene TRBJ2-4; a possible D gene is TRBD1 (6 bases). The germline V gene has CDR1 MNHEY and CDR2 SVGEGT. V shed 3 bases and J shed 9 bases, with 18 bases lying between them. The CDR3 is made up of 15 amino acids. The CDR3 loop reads CASSYGQGRGSIQYF. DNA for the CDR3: TGTGCCAGCAGTTATGGTCAGGGCAGGGGAAGCATTCAGTACTTC.

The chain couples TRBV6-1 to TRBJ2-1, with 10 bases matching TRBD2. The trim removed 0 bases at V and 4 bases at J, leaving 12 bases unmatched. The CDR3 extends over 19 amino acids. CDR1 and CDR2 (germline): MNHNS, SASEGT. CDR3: CASSEALVAGGSSYNEQFF. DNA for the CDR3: TGTGCCAGCAGTGAAGCGTTGGTAGCGGGGGGTTCTTCTTACAATGAGCAGTTCTTC.

CDR3 coding DNA: TGTGCCAGCAGCTCCGGGACTAGCGGGTACGACGAGCAGTACTTC. Amino acid sequence: CASSSGTSGYDEQYF. The J gene is TRBJ2-7, the V gene TRBV13; the match to TRBD2 covers 12 bases. The V gene's germline CDR1 is PRHDT and CDR2 FYEKMQ (reference sequence). The CDR3 covers 15 residues. J was trimmed by 5 bases and V by 4 bases; bases with no gene match: 6.

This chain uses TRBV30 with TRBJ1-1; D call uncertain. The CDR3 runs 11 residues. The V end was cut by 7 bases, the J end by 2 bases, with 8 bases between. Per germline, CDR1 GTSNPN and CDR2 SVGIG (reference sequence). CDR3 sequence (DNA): TGTGCCTCCGAGTTTAACACTGAAGCTTTCTTT. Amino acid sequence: CASEFNTEAFF.

The CDR3 bases are TGTGCCAGCAGCGCGGTTAACTATGGCTACACCTTC. Translating gives CASSAVNYGYTF. The chain carries TRBV7-2 and TRBJ1-2; D is unclear. The CDR3 runs to 12 residues. V was cut by 5 bases and J by 1 base, with 5 bases left in between. Germline CDR1 is SGHTA and CDR2 is FQGNSA.

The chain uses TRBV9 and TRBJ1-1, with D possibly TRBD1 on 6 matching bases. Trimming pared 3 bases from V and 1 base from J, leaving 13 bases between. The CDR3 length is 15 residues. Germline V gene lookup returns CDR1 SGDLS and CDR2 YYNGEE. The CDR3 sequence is CASSGWGGANTEAFF. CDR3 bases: TGTGCCAGCAGCGGCTGGGGGGGCGCGAACACTGAAGCTTTCTTT.

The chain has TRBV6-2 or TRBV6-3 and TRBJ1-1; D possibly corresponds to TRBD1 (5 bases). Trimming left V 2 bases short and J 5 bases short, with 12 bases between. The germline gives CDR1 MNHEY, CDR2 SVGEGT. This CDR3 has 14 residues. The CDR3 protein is CASSYGAGWTEAFF. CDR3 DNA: TGTGCCAGCAGTTACGGGGCAGGGTGGACTGAAGCTTTCTTT.

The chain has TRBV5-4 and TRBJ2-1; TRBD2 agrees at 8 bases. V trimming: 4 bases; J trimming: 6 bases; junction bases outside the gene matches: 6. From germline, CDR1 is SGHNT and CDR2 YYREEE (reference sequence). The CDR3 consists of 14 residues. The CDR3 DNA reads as TGTGCCAGCAGCGGATTAGCGGGGTCCAATGAGCAGTTCTTC. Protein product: CASSGLAGSNEQFF.

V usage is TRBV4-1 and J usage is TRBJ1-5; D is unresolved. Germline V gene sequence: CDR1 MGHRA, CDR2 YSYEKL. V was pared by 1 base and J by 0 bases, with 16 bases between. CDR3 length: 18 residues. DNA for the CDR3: TGCGCCAGCAGCCAAGGTGTATTAGCTCTTTATAGCAATCAGCCCCAGCATTTT. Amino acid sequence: CASSQGVLALYSNQPQHF.

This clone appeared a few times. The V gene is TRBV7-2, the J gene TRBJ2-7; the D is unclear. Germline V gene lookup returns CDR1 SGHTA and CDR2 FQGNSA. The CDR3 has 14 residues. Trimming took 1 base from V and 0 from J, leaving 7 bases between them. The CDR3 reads CASSLESSSYEQYF. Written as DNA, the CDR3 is TGTGCCAGCAGCTTAGAGTCTAGCTCCTACGAGCAGTACTTC.

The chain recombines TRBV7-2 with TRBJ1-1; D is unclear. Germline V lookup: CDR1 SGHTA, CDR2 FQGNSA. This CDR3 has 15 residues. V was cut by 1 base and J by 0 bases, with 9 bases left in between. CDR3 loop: CASSLVGQMNTEAFF. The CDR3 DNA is TGTGCCAGCAGCTTAGTTGGGCAAATGAACACTGAAGCTTTCTTT.